The subject of this entry is one T cell receptor (beta chain). No antigen is known for it. Looked up from germline, CDR1 is SGDLS and CDR2 is YYNGEE. Trimming took 3 bases from V and 1 from J; bases not matched to a gene: 3. The CDR3 consists of 16 residues. This entry is derived from a study of regulatory T cells in long-lasting Graves disease. Overall study: Antithyroid drugs had been taken by newly diagnosed Graves' patients for under 3 months.

The study, taken as a whole, reports: Tissue studied was limited to peripheral blood, excluding thyroid tissue. A reduction in accuracy may have resulted from the small sample size.

As to time point: newly diagnosed GD, antithyroid drugs for less than 3 months. From RNA extracted from PBMCs, the TCR library was made. Building of the TCR beta libraries involved iRepertoire HTBI primers and Arm-PCR of CDR3 regions. TCRdb recomputed calls from the multiplex PCR reads with MiXCR, one row per CDR3 protein. The sample consists of roughly 420,000 distinct CDR3 sequences, about a sixth of them appearing once. These data also formed part of another study, on T cells in Graves' hyperthyroidism and ophthalmopathy.

The sequencing used peripheral blood mononuclear cells (PBMCs), collected at new diagnosis, from a patient treated with antithyroid drugs. The origin of this receptor is a woman aged 30 to 39 with Graves disease. The V gene is TRBV9, the J gene TRBJ2-2; 10 bases match TRBD2. CDR3 nucleotide sequence: TGTGCCAGCAGCGCCAGGACTAGCGGGAACACCGGGGAGCTGTTTTTT. Its protein product is CASSARTSGNTGELFF.